Only one count was recorded for the clone carrying this T cell receptor (beta chain). Sequencing used immunoSEQ multiplex PCR; TCRdb keeps in-frame clones, though not all of them. In the table there are around 250,000 clones, 83% of which are singletons. Trimming left V 0 bases short and J 3 bases short, with 8 bases between. The CDR3 covers 15 residues. Germline CDR1 and CDR2: ENHRY and SYGVKD. The record originates from a study of blood T cell repertoires in COVID-19. Whole-study context: Samples of COVID-19 (acute and convalescent) were obtained from the United States, Italy and Spain.

The sequenced sample was peripheral blood. The sequence was collected from an elderly man with acute or convalescent COVID-19. The rearrangement joins TRBV10-3 to TRBJ1-4, with no clear D. CDR3 bases: TGTGCCATCAGTGAGTCTTCTTCGGCTAATGAAAAACTGTTTTTT. Its protein is CAISESSSANEKLFF.